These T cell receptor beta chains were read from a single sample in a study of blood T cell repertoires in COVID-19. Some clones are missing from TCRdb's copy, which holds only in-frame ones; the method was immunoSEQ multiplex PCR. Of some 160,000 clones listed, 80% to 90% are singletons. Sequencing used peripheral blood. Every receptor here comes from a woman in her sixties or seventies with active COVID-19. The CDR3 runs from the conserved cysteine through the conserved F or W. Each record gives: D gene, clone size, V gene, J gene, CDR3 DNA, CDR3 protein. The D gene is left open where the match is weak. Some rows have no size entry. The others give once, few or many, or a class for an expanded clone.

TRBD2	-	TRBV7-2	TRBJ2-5	TGTGCCAGCAGCCCCCCCGGGGTAGCGGGAGGTGTGTTAGAGACCCAGTACTTC	CASSPPGVAGGVLETQYF
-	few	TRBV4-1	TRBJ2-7	TGCGCCAGCAGCCAAGATACCGGGACACAAGCCTACGAGCAGTACTTC	CASSQDTGTQAYEQYF
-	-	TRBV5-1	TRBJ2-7	TGCGCCAGCAGCTTAGATACTCAGGGCCACGAGCAGTACTTC	CASSLDTQGHEQYF
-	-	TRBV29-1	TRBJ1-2	TGCAGCGTTGATAGGACAACGCCTGGGGTGGACACCTTC	CSVDRTTPGVDTF
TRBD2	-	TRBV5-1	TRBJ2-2	TGCGCCAGCAGCCTCGGACTAGCGGGTAGGAACACCGGGGAGCTGTTTTTT	CASSLGLAGRNTGELFF
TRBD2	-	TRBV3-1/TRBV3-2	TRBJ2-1	TGTGCCAGCAGCCAAGGACTAGCGGGAAGTAATGAGCAGTTCTTC	CASSQGLAGSNEQFF
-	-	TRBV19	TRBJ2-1	TGTGCCAGTAGCTTAAGGCGGGACTCCTACAATGAGCAGTTCTTC	CASSLRRDSYNEQFF
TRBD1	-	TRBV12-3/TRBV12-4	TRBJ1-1	TGTGCCAGCAGTTTTAGGGACAGCACTGAAGCTTTCTTT	CASSFRDSTEAFF
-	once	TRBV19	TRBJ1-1	TGTGCCAGTGAACAGGGAGACACTGAAGCTTTCTTT	CASEQGDTEAFF
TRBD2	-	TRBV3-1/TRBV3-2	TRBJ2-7	TGTGCCAGCAGCCAAGGTAGGGACTTGGTCGCGGGAGGGCCCGAGCAGTACTTC	CASSQGRDLVAGGPEQYF
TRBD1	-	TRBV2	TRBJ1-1	TGTGCCAGCAGGGGACAGGGCTACACTGAAGCTTTCTTT	CASRGQGYTEAFF
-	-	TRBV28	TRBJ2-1	TGTGCCAGCAGTTTATATGGGCGGGGTGCCTACAATGAGCAGTTCTTC	CASSLYGRGAYNEQFF
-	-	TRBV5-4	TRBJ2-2	TGTGCCAGCAGCTTAGAACCCTCTTTGAGCACCGGGGAGCTGTTTTTT	CASSLEPSLSTGELFF
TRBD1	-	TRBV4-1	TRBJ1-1	TGCGCCAGCAGCACAACAGGGGCGGGAAACACTGAAGCTTTCTTT	CASSTTGAGNTEAFF
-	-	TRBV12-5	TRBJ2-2	TGTGCTAGTGGTTTCGACACCGGGGAGCTGTTTTTT	CASGFDTGELFF
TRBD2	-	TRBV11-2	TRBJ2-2	TGTGCCAGCACCCGAGGGACTAGCGGGAGGGGAACACTGGGCGGGGAGCTGTTTTTT	CASTRGTSGRGTLGGELFF
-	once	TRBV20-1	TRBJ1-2	TGCAGTGCGGGAGGAGGGTATGGCTACACCTTC	CSAGGGYGYTF
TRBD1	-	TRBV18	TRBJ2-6	TGTGCCAGCTCTTCGGGACAGGGTATTACAGGGGCCAACGTCCTGACTTTC	CASSSGQGITGANVLTF
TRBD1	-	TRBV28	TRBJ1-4	TGTGCCAGCAGCCCCGGACAGGGGGGTAATGAAAAACTGTTTTTT	CASSPGQGGNEKLFF
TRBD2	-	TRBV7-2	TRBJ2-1	TGTGCCAGCAGCTCTCGGACTAGCGTCCTATACAATGAGCAGTTCTTC	CASSSRTSVLYNEQFF
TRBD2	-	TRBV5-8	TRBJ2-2	TGTGCCAGCAGCAGGGGACTAGCGGGAAGAGCCGGGGAGCTGTTTTTT	CASSRGLAGRAGELFF
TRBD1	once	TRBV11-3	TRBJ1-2	TGTGCCAGCAGCGACCGGACAGGCTCTGGCTATACCTTC	CASSDRTGSGYTF
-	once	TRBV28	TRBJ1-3	TGTGCCAGCAGTCTCGACAGTGTAACTGGAAGCACCATATATTTT	CASSLDSVTGSTIYF
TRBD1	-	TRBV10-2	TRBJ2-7	TGCGCCAGCAGACTTGACAGTGTCCAGGGGGACTACGAGCAGTACTTC	CASRLDSVQGDYEQYF
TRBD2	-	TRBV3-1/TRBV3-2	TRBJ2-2	TGTGCCAGCAGCCAAGTAGCGGGAGGCCTCAACACCGGGGAGCTGTTTTTT	CASSQVAGGLNTGELFF
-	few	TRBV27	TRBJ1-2	TGTGCCAGCAGTGACACAGGGAATTGGAATGGCTACACCTTC	CASSDTGNWNGYTF
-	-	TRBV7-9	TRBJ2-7	TGTGCCAGCAGCTCCGGACTCTTACCTACCTACGAGCAGTACTTC	CASSSGLLPTYEQYF
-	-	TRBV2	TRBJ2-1	TGTGCCAGCAGTGTGTACGACAGTCACTCCTACAATGAGCAGTTCTTC	CASSVYDSHSYNEQFF
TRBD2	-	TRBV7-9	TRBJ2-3	TGTGCCAGCAGCTTCGTCCTAGGTAGCGGGAGATCAGATACGCAGTATTTT	CASSFVLGSGRSDTQYF
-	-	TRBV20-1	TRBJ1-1	TGCAGTGCTAGTCCCGGGATGAGTGAAGCTTTCTTT	CSASPGMSEAFF
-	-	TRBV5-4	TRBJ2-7	TGTGCCATGAAAGACAGTCTGAGCTCCTACGAGCAGTACTTC	CAMKDSLSSYEQYF
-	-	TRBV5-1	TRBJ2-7	TGCGCCAGCAGCTTAGGGGCAGGGTGGGAAACGTACGAGCAGTACTTC	CASSLGAGWETYEQYF
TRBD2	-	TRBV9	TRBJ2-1	TGTGCCAGCACTTTAGCCCCTAGCGGATACAATGAGCAGTTCTTC	CASTLAPSGYNEQFF